The clone carrying this T cell receptor (beta chain) was observed a handful of times. In germline, CDR1 is MNHEY, CDR2 SVGEGT. The trim removed 6 bases at V and 8 bases at J, leaving 14 bases unmatched. The CDR3 runs to 16 residues. The data originate from a study of T-cell memory formation after mild COVID-19. TCRdb reanalysed the 5' RACE reads using MiXCR and keeps one entry per CDR3 protein. The sample contains some 45,000 distinct CDR3 sequences, less than 35% of which appear only once. Sequencing was performed on PBMCs or a T cell subset sorted from them (not recorded which). The clonotype comes from a man between 18 and 29 years old who had mild COVID-19 (a few samples of this study predate the infection). Cell type and time point are not known. J is TRBJ2-1 and V is TRBV6-2 or TRBV6-3; 9 bases agree with TRBD2. The CDR3 coding sequence is TGTGCCAGCAGACGCGGGGGGGCGTTTTTTTGGGATGAGCAGTTCTTC. It codes for CASRRGGAFFWDEQFF.